One T cell receptor (beta chain) is described in this entry. What it binds is not known. The data originate from a study of T cell responses to AZD1222 COVID-19 vaccine. TCRdb keeps only in-frame clones here, not all; method: immunoSEQ multiplex PCR. The table has some 110,000 clones, about 86% seen once; the top ten hold around 17%. Recipients boosted at about 4 weeks or about 12 weeks are pooled. Study-wide points: The breadth and depth of Spike-specific TCRs increased once two AZD1222 doses had been given. No repertoire was sampled before or during the peak T cell response, only after it. Reportedly, nearly half the spike-specific TCRs target unmutated variant regions.

The CDR3 totals 15 residues. J lost 2 bases, V lost 0 bases, and 1 base had no gene match. Germline V gene sequence: CDR1 LGHDT, CDR2 YNNKEL (reference sequence). The sequencing here drew on peripheral blood, taken 28 days after the second AZD1222 dose. This TCR was recovered from an adult who received the AZD1222 COVID-19 vaccine. The chain couples TRBV3-1 (or the pseudogene TRBV3-2) to TRBJ2-1, with 7 bases aligning to TRBD2. The CDR3 DNA is TGTGCCAGCAGCCAAGAGCGGGGGACCTACAATGAGCAGTTCTTC. Its protein is CASSQERGTYNEQFF.